The sequence of this T cell receptor beta chain was determined in a study of human T cells and chemical hapten exposure. The table lists this clonotype with many counts. Its antigen remains unidentified. Notes on the study in general: TCRs at high frequency, those above 1 in 1000, did not change with DPC sensitization. Expanded TCRs showed more large CDR3 clusters than pre-sensitization or healthy control sets. Patch test score rose with PT1 expanded TCRs, significant at 8, 16, 32, not 4.

As to time point: patch test 1, 2 weeks after DPC sensitization. Treatment defined: therapeutic diphenylcyclopropenone sensitization with weekly scalp DPC. TCRdb recomputed calls from the RACE reads with MiXCR, one row per CDR3 protein. The profile shows under 450,000 distinct CDR3 sequences, approximately 5.1% of them singletons. CDR1 SQVTM and CDR2 ANQGSEA come from the germline V gene. The V end lost 0 bases, the J end lost 10 bases, and 12 bases lay between the germline ends. The CDR3 has 12 residues. This TCR came from a woman aged 50 to 65 with alopecia areata. Some clones in this sample may be carry-over from other donors' samples. The chain uses TRBV29-1 and TRBJ1-1; D not resolved. Source: whole blood, taken in connection with sensitization to the hapten diphenylcyclopropenone (DPC). The CDR3 bases are TGCAGCGTTGAAGATCAAAAGGGCGTAGCTTTCTTT. It encodes CSVEDQKGVAFF. Full variable domain (outside the CDR3, taken from reference TRBV29-1 and TRBJ1-1): SAVISQKPSRDICQRGTSLTIQCQVDSQVTMMFWYRQQPGQSLTLIATANQGSEATYESGFVIDKFPISRPNLTFSTLTVSNMSPEDSSIYLCSVEDQKGVAFFGQGTRLTVV.